This TCR beta chain came from a study of blood T cell repertoires in COVID-19. The CDR3 has 15 residues. V was clipped by 0 bases and J by 3 bases; unmatched bases: 2. Germline loops: CDR1 SGHRS, CDR2 YFSETQ. The repertoire was sequenced with immunoSEQ multiplex PCR; TCRdb's copy has only in-frame clones and lacks some. The sample has 150,000 to 200,000 clones, over 75% seen once. Recovery meant two consecutive negative NP/OP PCR tests, professional clearance, or resolved symptoms. The sequence was obtained from a woman under 30 who had recovered from COVID-19. The chain links TRBV5-1 to TRBJ1-5; 8 nucleotides agree with TRBD1. The sequenced sample was PBMCs or T cells enriched from blood (not recorded which). The CDR3 region has the DNA TGCGCCAGCAGCTTGGCGGGACAGGACAATCAGCCCCAGCATTTT. Translation: CASSLAGQDNQPQHF. Based on the CDR3 plus reference TRBV5-1 and TRBJ1-5, the full variable domain is KAGVTQTPRYLIKTRGQQVTLSCSPISGHRSVSWYQQTPGQGLQFLFEYFSETQRNKGNFPGRFSGRQFSNSRSEMNVSTLELGDSALYLCASSLAGQDNQPQHFGDGTRLSIL.